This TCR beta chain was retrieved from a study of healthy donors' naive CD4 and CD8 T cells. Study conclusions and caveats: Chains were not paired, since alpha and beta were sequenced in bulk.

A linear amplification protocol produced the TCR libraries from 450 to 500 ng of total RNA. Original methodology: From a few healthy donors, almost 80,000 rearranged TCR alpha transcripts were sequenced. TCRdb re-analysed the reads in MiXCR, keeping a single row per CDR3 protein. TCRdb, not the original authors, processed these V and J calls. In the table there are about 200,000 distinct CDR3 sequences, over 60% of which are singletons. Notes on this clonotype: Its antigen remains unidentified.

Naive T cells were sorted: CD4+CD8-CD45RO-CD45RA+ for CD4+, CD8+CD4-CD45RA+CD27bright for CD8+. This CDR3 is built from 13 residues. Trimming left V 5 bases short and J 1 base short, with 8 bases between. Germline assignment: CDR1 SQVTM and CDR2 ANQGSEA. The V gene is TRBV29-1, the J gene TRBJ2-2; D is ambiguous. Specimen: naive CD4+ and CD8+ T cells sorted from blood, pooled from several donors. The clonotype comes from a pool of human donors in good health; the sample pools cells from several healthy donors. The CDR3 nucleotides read TGCAGCGTTCCGAATCTGAACACCGGGGAGCTGTTTTTT. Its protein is CSVPNLNTGELFF.